Listed here is a single T cell receptor beta chain. The data stem from a study of blood T cell repertoires in COVID-19. Study overall: Samples taken during acute and convalescent COVID-19 were collected in the United States, Italy and Spain. Sample material is recorded as cDNA or gDNA derived from T cells, B-cell-depleted T cells, or PBMCs.

Between the trimmed V and J ends, which lost 0 bases and 9 bases, there was a span of 9 bases. This CDR3 is built from 13 residues. Per the germline V gene, CDR1 is MNHNY and CDR2 is SVGAGI (reference sequence). Under the authors' procedure: Estimates of nucleated cell counts were drawn from the amplification of reference gene primers. The repertoire was sequenced with immunoSEQ multiplex PCR; TCRdb's copy has only in-frame clones and lacks some. D and trimming come from the DNA, and the V and J calls and clone size come from that table. This sample has about 44,000 clones, with around 80% found just once.

The sequence was collected from a human donor in a cohort sampled during active COVID-19. The rearrangement uses TRBV6-6 and TRBJ2-1; D is uncertain. The source material was peripheral blood. CDR3: CASSYSRSGEQFF. DNA for the CDR3: TGTGCCAGCAGTTACTCGAGGTCGGGTGAGCAGTTCTTC.